This TCR beta chain was observed in a study of blood T cell repertoires in COVID-19. Study processing details: Reference gene primer amplification gave nucleated cell count estimates. Assay used: immunoSEQ multiplex PCR; TCRdb lists only in-frame clones, some missing. V, J and clone size are those of that table, while D and trimming were read from the DNA. The sample shows about 170,000 clones, more than 80% of them seen only once. Donors of Cohort 3 who recovered were those that had two negative PCRs, clearance, or symptom resolution. CDR1 and CDR2 (germline): SGHTA, FQGNSA. Germline trimming cut 1 base from V and 4 bases from J; bases unmatched to any gene: 6. This CDR3 comprises 16 residues.

The rearrangement joins TRBV7-2 to TRBJ2-3; TRBD2 matches at 9 bases. This clonotype was obtained from a man between 45 and 60 years old who had recovered from COVID-19. Input material: PBMCs or T cells enriched from blood (not recorded which). CDR3 amino acids: CASSLVGGGAADTQYF. In nucleotides, the CDR3 is TGTGCCAGCAGCTTAGTTGGCGGGGGGGCCGCAGATACGCAGTATTTT.